This T cell receptor (beta chain) was identified during a study of shared T cell receptors in the human thymus. Profiling relied on immunoSEQ multiplex PCR, and the TCRdb table lists in-frame clones only, not all of them. The table has 600,000 to 900,000 clones, 75% to 90% seen once; the top ten hold more than 0.008%. CDR1 LNHNV and CDR2 YYDKDF come from the germline V gene (reference sequence). The V end lost 1 base, the J end lost 6 bases, and 21 bases lay between the germline ends. This CDR3 has 17 amino acids. This same sample was also part of a study on human thymus T cells. That paper adds: Healthy Finnish infants undergoing corrective surgery for congenital heart defects provided the donor material. Thymic material originated from resections removed in the course of corrective heart surgery. A high degree of thymic repertoire overlap among unrelated individuals was reported in related research.

Sequenced: thymocytes. This chain connects TRBV15 to TRBJ1-1; D may be TRBD1 (6 bases). This TCR was recovered from a girl in the first two years of life with a congenital heart defect. This CDR3 is CATSRGRGRGPTAEAFF. The CDR3 nucleotides read TGTGCCACCAGCAGAGGTAGGGGCAGGGGCCCCACCGCTGAAGCTTTCTTT.